The sequence of this T cell receptor (beta chain) was determined in a study of T cells in Graves' hyperthyroidism and ophthalmopathy. Study in general: At initial diagnosis, before any treatment had begun, peripheral blood was obtained.

TCR beta CDR3 regions were amplified from RNA transcripts. Researchers ran a first-round RT-PCR on the TCR CDR3 using the HTBI primer set. TCRdb independently ran MiXCR on the multiplex PCR reads; one entry per CDR3 protein. The table records about 600,000 distinct CDR3 sequences, about a sixth of them present only once. The CDR3 consists of 16 residues. V lost 8 bases and J 7 bases, leaving 24 bases between the germline ends. The germline V gene has CDR1 SGHVS and CDR2 FQNEAQ. This clonotype occurred a few times. Criteria for exclusion of patients were uncontrolled infection, other autoimmune disease, pregnancy or lactation. Based on clinical symptoms, serum thyroxine and TRAb, thyroid ultrasound and orbital computed tomography, diagnoses were reached.

This TCR was sampled from a woman in her 40s with Graves' ophthalmopathy. V usage is TRBV7-8 and J usage is TRBJ2-1; TRBD2 is a possible D gene (6 bases). Sequencing input: blood. CDR3 sequence: CASGGREWARGNEQFF. CDR3 DNA sequence: TGTGCCAGCGGAGGCCGGGAGTGGGCGCGGGGAAATGAGCAGTTCTTC.